This T cell receptor (beta chain) came from a study of cytomegalovirus exposure and HLA in healthy donors. In nominal health when sampled, donors likely had unrecorded immune exposures nonetheless. Study results and limitations: Some public TCRs appeared in many individuals, while most sequences were rare. Rates of TCR association differed by HLA locus in a later analysis, with DRB1 highest and HLA-C lowest. It was reportedly the case that the classifier diagnosed cytomegalovirus status with high specificity and sensitivity.

The PCR contained 60 Vbeta and 13 Jbeta primers. Data came from immunoSEQ multiplex PCR; TCRdb stores just in-frame clones and leaves some out. In the table there are about 200,000 clones, around 80% of which are singletons. This clone was seen a single time. Its antigen is still unknown. This TCR came from a man aged 35 to 55 in good health and CMV-seropositive. Sequenced sample: PBMCs.

The CDR3 coding sequence is TGTGCCAGCAGTGTAGCGAAGTTGAACACCGGGGAGCTGTTTTTT. It codes for CASSVAKLNTGELFF. The genes are TRBV25-1 and TRBJ2-2, with a weak D call TRBD2 (5 bases). Per the germline V gene, CDR1 is MGHDK and CDR2 is SYGVNS. Trimming shortened V by 4 bases and J by 1 base, and 10 bases separated the two germline ends. CDR3 length: 15 residues. Together with reference TRBV25-1 and TRBJ2-2, the CDR3 gives the full variable domain: EADIYQTPRYLVIGTGKKITLECSQTMGHDKMYWYQQDPGMELHLIHYSYGVNSTEKGDLSSESTVSRIRTEHFPLTLESARPSHTSQYLCASSVAKLNTGELFFGEGSRLTVL.